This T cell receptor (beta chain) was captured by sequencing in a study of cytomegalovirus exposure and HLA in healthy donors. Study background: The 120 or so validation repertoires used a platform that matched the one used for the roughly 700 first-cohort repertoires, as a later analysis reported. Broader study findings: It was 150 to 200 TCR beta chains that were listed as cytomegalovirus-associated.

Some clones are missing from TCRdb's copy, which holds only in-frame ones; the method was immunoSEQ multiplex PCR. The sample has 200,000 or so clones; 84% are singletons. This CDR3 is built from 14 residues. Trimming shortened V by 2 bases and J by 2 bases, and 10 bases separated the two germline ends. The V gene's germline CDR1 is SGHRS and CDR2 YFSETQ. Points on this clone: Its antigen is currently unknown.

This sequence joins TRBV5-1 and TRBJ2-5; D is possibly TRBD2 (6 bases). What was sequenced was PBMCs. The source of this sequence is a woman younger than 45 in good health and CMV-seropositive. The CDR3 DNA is TGCGCCAGCAGCTTTCACGCGGGGCAAGAGACCCAGTACTTC. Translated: CASSFHAGQETQYF.